The table lists the clone carrying this TCR beta chain with many counts. Its antigen is not identified. Prior to thyroid surgery, none of the patients had received any treatment. How the authors handled the data: Across clinicopathological groups, CDR3 differences served as the basis for building a distant-metastasis classifier for papillary thyroid cancer. TCRdb re-clonotyped the PCR reads via MiXCR. TCRdb's processing, not the study's, gives the V and J calls here. The sample includes around 34,000 clones, over 12% of them seen just once. This sample was included in a study of metastatic and nonmetastatic thyroid tumors. Looking at the study overall: For malignant and benign thyroid patients, tumor or nodule tissue and blood were the sources whose repertoires were compared.

Study-wide results and caveats: Compared with benign nodules, malignant thyroid tumors were reported to have significantly higher TCR beta diversity in both blood and tumor.

The source of this sequence is a male donor with papillary thyroid cancer or a benign thyroid nodule (not recorded which). Some clones in this sample may be carry-over from other donors' samples. Sequencing used blood.

Here the CDR3 reads CASSHPGLWFF. CDR3 DNA sequence: TGTGCCAGCAGCCATCCGGGTCTTTGGTTCTTC. The J gene is TRBJ2-1, the V gene TRBV5-5; D call uncertain. The CDR3 contains 11 residues. V shed 4 bases and J shed 15 bases, with 14 bases lying between them. Per the germline V gene, CDR1 is SGHKS and CDR2 is YYEKEE (reference sequence).